These T cell receptor beta chains were read from a single sample in a study of CD8 T cells in Susac syndrome. TCRdb recomputed calls from the immunoSEQ multiplex PCR reads with MiXCR, one row per CDR3 protein. The sample shows tens of thousands of distinct CDR3 sequences, about 96% of them seen only once. The sample was CD8+ T cells from PBMCs. The receptors shown here come from a human donor with Susac syndrome. CDR3s include the opening cysteine and the closing phenylalanine or tryptophan. D genes are given only for firm matches. Clone sizes are given selectively: once, few, many, or a class where the clone is expanded.

abundance: -; v_gene: TRBV20-1; j_gene: TRBJ1-2; d_gene: -; CDR3nt: TGCAGTGCACCCGGGACGGACCTACCTGATACCTTC; CDR3aa: CSAPGTDLPDTF
abundance: -; v_gene: TRBV7-8; j_gene: TRBJ2-5; d_gene: -; CDR3nt: TGTGCCAGCAGCGCGGAGGCGGGCGAGACCCAGTACTTC; CDR3aa: CASSAEAGETQYF
abundance: once; v_gene: TRBV4-3; j_gene: TRBJ1-2; d_gene: TRBD1; CDR3nt: TGCGCCAGCAGCCAAGACTGGACAGGGGTCTATGGCTACACCTTC; CDR3aa: CASSQDWTGVYGYTF
abundance: -; v_gene: TRBV18; j_gene: TRBJ1-1; d_gene: -; CDR3nt: TGTGCCAGCTCACCACCCGGGGTTACTGAAGCTTTCTTT; CDR3aa: CASSPPGVTEAFF
abundance: -; v_gene: TRBV7-9; j_gene: TRBJ2-5; d_gene: -; CDR3nt: TGTGCCAGCAGCTCCCCGGGGAGCAACCAAGAGACCCAGTACTTC; CDR3aa: CASSSPGSNQETQYF
abundance: -; v_gene: TRBV4-3; j_gene: TRBJ1-1; d_gene: -; CDR3nt: TGCGCCAGCAGCCAAGACGCCTTATCGAACACTGAAGCTTTCTTT; CDR3aa: CASSQDALSNTEAFF
abundance: -; v_gene: TRBV3-1; j_gene: TRBJ2-3; d_gene: -; CDR3nt: TGTGCCAGCAGCCAAGAGAGTTTGGCAGATACGCAGTATTTT; CDR3aa: CASSQESLADTQYF
abundance: -; v_gene: TRBV25-1; j_gene: TRBJ2-2; d_gene: -; CDR3nt: TGTGCCAGCAGTGGAGTCTACACCGGGGAGCTGTTTTTT; CDR3aa: CASSGVYTGELFF
abundance: -; v_gene: TRBV27; j_gene: TRBJ1-2; d_gene: TRBD1; CDR3nt: TGTGCCAGCAGTGGGGACAGGGCTCATGGCTACACCTTC; CDR3aa: CASSGDRAHGYTF
abundance: -; v_gene: TRBV29-1; j_gene: TRBJ2-1; d_gene: -; CDR3nt: TGCAGCGTTGGGGCAACAGGGCACCCTGTGGGCTACAATGAGCAGTTCTTC; CDR3aa: CSVGATGHPVGYNEQFF
abundance: -; v_gene: TRBV7-3; j_gene: TRBJ1-1; d_gene: -; CDR3nt: TGTGCCAGCAGCTTCGCCATCCCGTCCGGACAGCTCTTCTTT; CDR3aa: CASSFAIPSGQLFF
abundance: -; v_gene: TRBV9; j_gene: TRBJ2-5; d_gene: -; CDR3nt: TGTGCCAGCAGCGTAGACCCCCAGGGAGGACGAAAAGAGACCCAGTACTTC; CDR3aa: CASSVDPQGGRKETQYF
abundance: -; v_gene: TRBV20-1; j_gene: TRBJ2-7; d_gene: -; CDR3nt: TGCAGTGCTAGAATACAGGTGGGCGGTTACGAGCAGTACTTC; CDR3aa: CSARIQVGGYEQYF
abundance: -; v_gene: TRBV20-1; j_gene: TRBJ1-1; d_gene: -; CDR3nt: TGCAGTGCTAGAGGAAAAGGGAACACTGAAGCTTTCTTT; CDR3aa: CSARGKGNTEAFF
abundance: -; v_gene: TRBV3-1; j_gene: TRBJ2-5; d_gene: -; CDR3nt: TGTGCCAGCACCGAAAGCGCAGGGTCGGGCCAGACCCAGTACTTC; CDR3aa: CASTESAGSGQTQYF
abundance: -; v_gene: TRBV20-1; j_gene: TRBJ1-2; d_gene: TRBD1; CDR3nt: TGCAGTGCTAGTGGCGGGACAGGGGAAATCTATGGCTACACCTTC; CDR3aa: CSASGGTGEIYGYTF
abundance: -; v_gene: TRBV7-9; j_gene: TRBJ1-1; d_gene: TRBD1; CDR3nt: TGTGCCAGCAGCCAAACTACAGGGGCGGGCACTGAAGCTTTCTTT; CDR3aa: CASSQTTGAGTEAFF
abundance: -; v_gene: TRBV27; j_gene: TRBJ1-5; d_gene: -; CDR3nt: TGTGCCAGCTGGGGGCCGAGCAATCAGCCCCAGCATTTT; CDR3aa: CASWGPSNQPQHF
abundance: -; v_gene: TRBV27; j_gene: TRBJ1-4; d_gene: -; CDR3nt: TGTGCCAGCACCTTCTCATCTAATGAAAAACTGTTTTTT; CDR3aa: CASTFSSNEKLFF
abundance: -; v_gene: TRBV7-9; j_gene: TRBJ1-2; d_gene: -; CDR3nt: TGTGCCAGCAGCTTAGCGAGCGCAGGGATCTATGGCTACACCTTC; CDR3aa: CASSLASAGIYGYTF
abundance: -; v_gene: TRBV27; j_gene: TRBJ1-2; d_gene: -; CDR3nt: TGTGCCAGCTCGGAACTCAGGGGTCGTTACACCTTC; CDR3aa: CASSELRGRYTF
abundance: -; v_gene: TRBV30; j_gene: TRBJ2-2; d_gene: -; CDR3nt: TGTGCCTGGAGTGTGGGTTCCGTCTCCGGGGAGCTGTTTTTT; CDR3aa: CAWSVGSVSGELFF
abundance: -; v_gene: TRBV30; j_gene: TRBJ1-5; d_gene: -; CDR3nt: TGTGCCTGGAGTAAAGCCGGGAGTCGGAATCAGCCCCAGCATTTT; CDR3aa: CAWSKAGSRNQPQHF
abundance: -; v_gene: TRBV6-5; j_gene: TRBJ2-5; d_gene: -; CDR3nt: TGTGCCAGCAGACGGACGGTGGCTGGGGAGACCCAGTACTTC; CDR3aa: CASRRTVAGETQYF
abundance: -; v_gene: TRBV25-1; j_gene: TRBJ1-4; d_gene: -; CDR3nt: TGTGCCAGCAGTGAATTAGCTCATGAAAAACTGTTTTTT; CDR3aa: CASSELAHEKLFF
abundance: once; v_gene: TRBV27; j_gene: TRBJ1-1; d_gene: -; CDR3nt: TGTGCCAGCAGGTACTGGGGTGGCACTGAAGCTTTCTTT; CDR3aa: CASRYWGGTEAFF
abundance: -; v_gene: TRBV12-3/TRBV12-4; j_gene: TRBJ1-2; d_gene: -; CDR3nt: TGTGCCAGCACCAATGGGGACTATGGCTACACCTTC; CDR3aa: CASTNGDYGYTF
abundance: -; v_gene: TRBV5-1; j_gene: TRBJ1-2; d_gene: -; CDR3nt: TGCGCCAGCAGCTTGGCCGGGTCAGCGGGCTCCAACTATGGCTACACCTTC; CDR3aa: CASSLAGSAGSNYGYTF
abundance: -; v_gene: TRBV4-3; j_gene: TRBJ1-1; d_gene: TRBD1; CDR3nt: TGCGCCAGCAGCCAATGGACAGGGTCCACTGAAGCTTTCTTT; CDR3aa: CASSQWTGSTEAFF
abundance: -; v_gene: TRBV3-1; j_gene: TRBJ2-4; d_gene: -; CDR3nt: TGTGCCAGCAGCCAAGAAGATGGGGTAGCCAAAAACATTCAGTACTTC; CDR3aa: CASSQEDGVAKNIQYF
abundance: -; v_gene: TRBV6-2/TRBV6-3; j_gene: TRBJ2-5; d_gene: -; CDR3nt: TGTGCCAGCAGTTTGAGGACCACAATACAGGGAGGGACCCAGTACTTC; CDR3aa: CASSLRTTIQGGTQYF
abundance: -; v_gene: TRBV20-1; j_gene: TRBJ2-3; d_gene: -; CDR3nt: TGCAGTGCTGACGCCGGGACGGAGGCAGATACGCAGTATTTT; CDR3aa: CSADAGTEADTQYF
abundance: once; v_gene: TRBV6-1; j_gene: TRBJ1-1; d_gene: TRBD1; CDR3nt: TGTGCCAGCAAAGGGTACAGGGGGCCGGGCCTACGGACTGAAGCTTTCTTT; CDR3aa: CASKGYRGPGLRTEAFF
abundance: -; v_gene: TRBV7-2; j_gene: TRBJ2-7; d_gene: TRBD2; CDR3nt: TGTGCCAGCAGCTTAAGACTAGCGGGCCAATCTCGCCCCTACGAGCAGTACTTC; CDR3aa: CASSLRLAGQSRPYEQYF
abundance: -; v_gene: TRBV6-1; j_gene: TRBJ2-5; d_gene: -; CDR3nt: TGTGCCAGCAGTGAACAGGGGCAAGAGACCCAGTACTTC; CDR3aa: CASSEQGQETQYF
abundance: once; v_gene: TRBV5-1; j_gene: TRBJ2-7; d_gene: -; CDR3nt: TGCGCCAGCAGCCGGACTGACCAATCCTACGAGCAGTACTTC; CDR3aa: CASSRTDQSYEQYF
abundance: -; v_gene: TRBV30; j_gene: TRBJ1-2; d_gene: -; CDR3nt: TGTGCCTGGAGTACTGGTGGAGCATATGGCTACACCTTC; CDR3aa: CAWSTGGAYGYTF
abundance: -; v_gene: TRBV11-3; j_gene: TRBJ1-1; d_gene: -; CDR3nt: TGTGCCAGCAGCCCCGGAACAGGGACGAACACTGAAGCTTTCTTT; CDR3aa: CASSPGTGTNTEAFF
abundance: -; v_gene: TRBV30; j_gene: TRBJ1-1; d_gene: TRBD1; CDR3nt: TGTGCCTGGGACAGGGGGCCAGGCACTGAAGCTTTCTTT; CDR3aa: CAWDRGPGTEAFF
abundance: -; v_gene: TRBV5-1; j_gene: TRBJ1-5; d_gene: -; CDR3nt: TGCGCCAGCAGCTTGGCCCCTTTTGGCTCGGCGCAGCATTTT; CDR3aa: CASSLAPFGSAQHF
abundance: -; v_gene: TRBV29-1; j_gene: TRBJ2-1; d_gene: TRBD1; CDR3nt: TGCAGCGTCGAAGACAGGGGCGAGCAGTTCTTC; CDR3aa: CSVEDRGEQFF
abundance: -; v_gene: TRBV28; j_gene: TRBJ1-6; d_gene: TRBD1; CDR3nt: TGTGCCAGCAGTCTGCAGACAGGGGGCAAGTCACCCCTCCACTTT; CDR3aa: CASSLQTGGKSPLHF
abundance: -; v_gene: TRBV5-4; j_gene: TRBJ2-5; d_gene: -; CDR3nt: TGTGCCAGCAGCTTGGTGCCGGGCCACGAAGAGACCCAGTACTTC; CDR3aa: CASSLVPGHEETQYF
abundance: -; v_gene: TRBV30; j_gene: TRBJ1-1; d_gene: -; CDR3nt: TGTGCCTGGAAGACATCGAGGACTGAAGCTTTCTTT; CDR3aa: CAWKTSRTEAFF
abundance: -; v_gene: TRBV3-1; j_gene: TRBJ1-2; d_gene: -; CDR3nt: TGTGCCAGCAGCCAACAGGGAGCTGTAAGTGGCTACACCTTC; CDR3aa: CASSQQGAVSGYTF
abundance: -; v_gene: TRBV30; j_gene: TRBJ2-5; d_gene: -; CDR3nt: TGTGCCTGGGAAAAAGAGACCCAGTACTTC; CDR3aa: CAWEKETQYF
abundance: -; v_gene: TRBV12-3/TRBV12-4; j_gene: TRBJ1-2; d_gene: -; CDR3nt: TGTGCCAACTCCGTGGGGGGTGAAGGCTACACCTTC; CDR3aa: CANSVGGEGYTF
abundance: -; v_gene: TRBV5-1; j_gene: TRBJ1-1; d_gene: -; CDR3nt: TGCGCCAGCCGGAGGGGGGAGATGAACACTGAAGCTTTCTTT; CDR3aa: CASRRGEMNTEAFF
abundance: -; v_gene: TRBV20-1; j_gene: TRBJ2-1; d_gene: TRBD2; CDR3nt: TGCAGTGCTAGAGGGACTAGCGGGAGGAGTTTTAGCTCCTACAATGAGCAGTTCTTC; CDR3aa: CSARGTSGRSFSSYNEQFF